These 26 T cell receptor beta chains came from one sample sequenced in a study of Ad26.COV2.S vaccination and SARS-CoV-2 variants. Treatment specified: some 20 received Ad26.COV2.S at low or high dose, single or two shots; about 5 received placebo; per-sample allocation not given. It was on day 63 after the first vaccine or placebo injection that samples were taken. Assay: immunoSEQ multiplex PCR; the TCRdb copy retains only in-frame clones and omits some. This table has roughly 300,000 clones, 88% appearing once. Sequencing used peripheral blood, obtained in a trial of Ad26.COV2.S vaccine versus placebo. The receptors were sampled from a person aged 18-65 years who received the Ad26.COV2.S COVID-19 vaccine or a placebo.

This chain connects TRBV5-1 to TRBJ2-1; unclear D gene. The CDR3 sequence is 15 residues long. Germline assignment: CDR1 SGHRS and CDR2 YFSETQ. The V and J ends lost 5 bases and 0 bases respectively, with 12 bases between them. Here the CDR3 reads CASRLRVSSYNEQFF. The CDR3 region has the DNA TGCGCCAGCAGATTACGGGTCAGCTCCTACAATGAGCAGTTCTTC.

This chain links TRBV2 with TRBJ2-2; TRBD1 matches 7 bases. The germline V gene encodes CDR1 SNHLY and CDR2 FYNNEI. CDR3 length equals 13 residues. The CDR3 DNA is TGTGCACGAGGGGGCACCATCACCGGGGAGCTGTTTTTT. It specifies CARGGTITGELFF.

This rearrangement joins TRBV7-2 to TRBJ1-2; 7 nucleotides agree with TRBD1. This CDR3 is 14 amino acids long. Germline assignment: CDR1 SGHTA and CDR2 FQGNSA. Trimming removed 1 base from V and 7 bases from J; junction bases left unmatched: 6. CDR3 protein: CASSLGDRASGYTF. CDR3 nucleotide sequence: TGTGCCAGCAGCTTAGGAGACAGGGCGTCTGGCTACACCTTC.

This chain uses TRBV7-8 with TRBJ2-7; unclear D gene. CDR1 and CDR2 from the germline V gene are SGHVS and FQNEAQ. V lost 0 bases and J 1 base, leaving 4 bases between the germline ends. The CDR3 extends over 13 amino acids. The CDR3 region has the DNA TGTGCCAGCAGCTTAGCAGGGTCCTACGAGCAGTACTTC. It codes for CASSLAGSYEQYF.

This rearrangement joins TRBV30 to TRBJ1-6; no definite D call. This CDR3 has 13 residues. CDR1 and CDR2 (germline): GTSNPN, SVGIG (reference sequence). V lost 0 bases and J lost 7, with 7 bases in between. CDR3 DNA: TGTGCCTGGAGTGTATCCGGGAATTCACCCCTCCACTTT. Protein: CAWSVSGNSPLHF.

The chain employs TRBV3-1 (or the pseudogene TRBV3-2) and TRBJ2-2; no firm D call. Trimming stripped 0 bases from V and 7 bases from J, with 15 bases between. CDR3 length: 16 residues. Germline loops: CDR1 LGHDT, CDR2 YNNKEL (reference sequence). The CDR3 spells CASSQDPAVGLGELFF. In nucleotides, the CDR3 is TGTGCCAGCAGCCAAGATCCGGCTGTAGGGCTCGGGGAGCTGTTTTTT.

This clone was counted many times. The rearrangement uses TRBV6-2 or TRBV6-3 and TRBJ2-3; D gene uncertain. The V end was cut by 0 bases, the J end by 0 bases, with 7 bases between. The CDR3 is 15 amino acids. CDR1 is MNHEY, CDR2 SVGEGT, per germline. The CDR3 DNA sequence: TGTGCCAGCAGTTACTCTGCAGGTAGCACAGATACGCAGTATTTT. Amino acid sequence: CASSYSAGSTDTQYF.

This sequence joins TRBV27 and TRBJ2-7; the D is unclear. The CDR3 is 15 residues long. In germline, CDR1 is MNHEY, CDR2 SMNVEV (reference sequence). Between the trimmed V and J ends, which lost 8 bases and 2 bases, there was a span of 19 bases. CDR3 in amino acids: CASRYYSSPPYEQYF. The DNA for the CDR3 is TGTGCCAGCCGCTACTACTCATCTCCTCCCTACGAGCAGTACTTC.

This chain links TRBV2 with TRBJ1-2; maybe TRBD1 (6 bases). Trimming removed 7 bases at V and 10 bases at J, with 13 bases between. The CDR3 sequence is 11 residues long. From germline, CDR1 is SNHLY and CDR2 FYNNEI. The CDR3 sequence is CASTGASDYTF. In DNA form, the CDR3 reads TGTGCCAGCACAGGGGCCAGTGACTACACCTTC.

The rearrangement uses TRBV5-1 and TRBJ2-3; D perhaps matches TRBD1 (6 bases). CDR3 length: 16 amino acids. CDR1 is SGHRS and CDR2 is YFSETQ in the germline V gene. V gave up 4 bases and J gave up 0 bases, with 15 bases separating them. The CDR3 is CASSNPRGTSTDTQYF. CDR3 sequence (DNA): TGCGCCAGCAGCAACCCCAGGGGAACTAGCACAGATACGCAGTATTTT.

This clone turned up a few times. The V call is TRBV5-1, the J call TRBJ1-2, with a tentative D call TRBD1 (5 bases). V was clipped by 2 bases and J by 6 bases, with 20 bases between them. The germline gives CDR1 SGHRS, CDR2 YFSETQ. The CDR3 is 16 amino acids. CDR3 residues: CASSFSGTKSRNGYTF. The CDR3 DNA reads TGCGCCAGCAGCTTTTCCGGGACGAAATCCCGAAATGGCTACACCTTC. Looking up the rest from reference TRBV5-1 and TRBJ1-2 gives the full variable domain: KAGVTQTPRYLIKTRGQQVTLSCSPISGHRSVSWYQQTPGQGLQFLFEYFSETQRNKGNFPGRFSGRQFSNSRSEMNVSTLELGDSALYLCASSFSGTKSRNGYTFGSGTRLTVV.

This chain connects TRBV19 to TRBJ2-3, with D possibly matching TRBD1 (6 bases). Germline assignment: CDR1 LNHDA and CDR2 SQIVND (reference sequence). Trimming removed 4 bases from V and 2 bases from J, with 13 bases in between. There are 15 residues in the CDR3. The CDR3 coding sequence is TGTGCCAGTAGTAGACAGGCCCCCACCACAGATACGCAGTATTTT. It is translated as CASSRQAPTTDTQYF. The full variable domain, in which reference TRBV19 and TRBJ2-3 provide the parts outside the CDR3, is DGGITQSPKYLFRKEGQNVTLSCEQNLNHDAMYWYRQDPGQGLRLIYYSQIVNDFQKGDIAEGYSVSREKKESFPLTVTSAQKNPTAFYLCASSRQAPTTDTQYFGPGTRLTVL.

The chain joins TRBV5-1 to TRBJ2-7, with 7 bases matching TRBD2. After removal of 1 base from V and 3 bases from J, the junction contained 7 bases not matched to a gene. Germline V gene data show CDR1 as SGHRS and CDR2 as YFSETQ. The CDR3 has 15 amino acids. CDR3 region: CASSLQPSGYYEQYF. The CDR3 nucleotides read TGCGCCAGCAGCTTGCAACCTAGCGGTTACTACGAGCAGTACTTC. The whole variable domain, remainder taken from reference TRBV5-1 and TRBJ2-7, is KAGVTQTPRYLIKTRGQQVTLSCSPISGHRSVSWYQQTPGQGLQFLFEYFSETQRNKGNFPGRFSGRQFSNSRSEMNVSTLELGDSALYLCASSLQPSGYYEQYFGPGTRLTVT.

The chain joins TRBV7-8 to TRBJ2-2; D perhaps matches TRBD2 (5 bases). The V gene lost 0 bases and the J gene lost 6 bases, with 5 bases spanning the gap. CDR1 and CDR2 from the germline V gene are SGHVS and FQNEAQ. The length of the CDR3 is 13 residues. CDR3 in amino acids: CASSLARAGELFF. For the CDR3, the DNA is TGTGCCAGCAGCTTAGCGAGGGCCGGGGAGCTGTTTTTT.

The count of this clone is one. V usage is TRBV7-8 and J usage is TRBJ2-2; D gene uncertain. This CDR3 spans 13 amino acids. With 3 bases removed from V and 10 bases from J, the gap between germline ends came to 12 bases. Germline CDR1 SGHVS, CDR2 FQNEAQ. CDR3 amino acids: CASSLDALKELFF. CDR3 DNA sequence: TGTGCCAGCAGCTTGGACGCCCTAAAGGAGCTGTTTTTT. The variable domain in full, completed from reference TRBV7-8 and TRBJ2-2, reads GAGVSQSPRYKVAKRGQDVALRCDPISGHVSLFWYQQALGQGPEFLTYFQNEAQLDKSGLPSDRFFAERPEGSVSTLKIQRTQQEDSAVYLCASSLDALKELFFGEGSRLTVL.

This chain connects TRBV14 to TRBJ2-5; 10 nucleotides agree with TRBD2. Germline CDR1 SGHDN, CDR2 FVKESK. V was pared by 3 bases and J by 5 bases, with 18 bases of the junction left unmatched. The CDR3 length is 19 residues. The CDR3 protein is CASSHPSQDSGRAWETQYF. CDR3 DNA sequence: TGTGCCAGCAGCCACCCGTCTCAGGACAGCGGGAGGGCCTGGGAGACCCAGTACTTC.

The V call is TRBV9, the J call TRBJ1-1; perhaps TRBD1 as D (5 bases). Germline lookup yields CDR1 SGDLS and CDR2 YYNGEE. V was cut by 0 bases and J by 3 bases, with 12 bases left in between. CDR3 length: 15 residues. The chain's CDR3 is CASSVGEGLDTEAFF. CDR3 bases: TGTGCCAGCAGCGTAGGTGAGGGGTTGGACACTGAAGCTTTCTTT.

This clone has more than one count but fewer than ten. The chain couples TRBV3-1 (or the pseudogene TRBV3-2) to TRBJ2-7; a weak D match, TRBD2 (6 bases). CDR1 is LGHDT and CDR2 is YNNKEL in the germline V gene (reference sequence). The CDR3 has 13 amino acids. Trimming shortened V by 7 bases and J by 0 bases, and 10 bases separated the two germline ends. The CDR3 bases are TGTGCCAGCACCCCCGGGAGCTCCTACGAGCAGTACTTC. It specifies CASTPGSSYEQYF.

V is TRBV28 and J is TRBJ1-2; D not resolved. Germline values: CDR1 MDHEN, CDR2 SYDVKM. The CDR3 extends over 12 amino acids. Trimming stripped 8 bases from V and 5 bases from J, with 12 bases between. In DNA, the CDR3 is TGTGCCAGCGGCAGTCTAATTTATGGCTACACCTTC. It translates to CASGSLIYGYTF.

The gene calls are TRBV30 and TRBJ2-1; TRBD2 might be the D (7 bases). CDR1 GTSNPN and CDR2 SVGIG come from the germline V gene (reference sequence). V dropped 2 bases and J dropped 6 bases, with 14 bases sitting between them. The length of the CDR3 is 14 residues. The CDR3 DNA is TGTGCCTGGAGTCGCGGGGGACACACCAATGAGCAGTTCTTC. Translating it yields CAWSRGGHTNEQFF.

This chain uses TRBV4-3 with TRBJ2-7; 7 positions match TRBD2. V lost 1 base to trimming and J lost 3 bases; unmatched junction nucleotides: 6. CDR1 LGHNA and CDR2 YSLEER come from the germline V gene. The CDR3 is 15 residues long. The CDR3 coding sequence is TGCGCCAGCAGCCAAGCTAGCGGAGGAATCTACGAGCAGTACTTC. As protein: CASSQASGGIYEQYF.

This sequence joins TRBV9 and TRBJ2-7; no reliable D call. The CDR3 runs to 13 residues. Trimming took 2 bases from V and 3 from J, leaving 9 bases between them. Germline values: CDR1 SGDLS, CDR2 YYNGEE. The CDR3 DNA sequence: TGTGCCAGCAGCGTTCTACCAGACTACGAGCAGTACTTC. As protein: CASSVLPDYEQYF.

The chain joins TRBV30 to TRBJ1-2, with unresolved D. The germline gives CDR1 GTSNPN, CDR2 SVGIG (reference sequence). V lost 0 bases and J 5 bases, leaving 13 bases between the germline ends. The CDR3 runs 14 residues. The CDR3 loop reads CAWSVLGKFYGYTF. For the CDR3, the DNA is TGTGCCTGGAGTGTACTGGGTAAATTTTATGGCTACACCTTC.

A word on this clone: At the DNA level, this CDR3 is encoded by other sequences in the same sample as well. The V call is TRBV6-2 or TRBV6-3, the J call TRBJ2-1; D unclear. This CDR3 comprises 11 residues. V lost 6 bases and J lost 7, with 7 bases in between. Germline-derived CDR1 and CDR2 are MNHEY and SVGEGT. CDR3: CASSPRNEQFF. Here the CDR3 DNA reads TGTGCCAGCAGCCCTAGAAATGAGCAGTTCTTC.

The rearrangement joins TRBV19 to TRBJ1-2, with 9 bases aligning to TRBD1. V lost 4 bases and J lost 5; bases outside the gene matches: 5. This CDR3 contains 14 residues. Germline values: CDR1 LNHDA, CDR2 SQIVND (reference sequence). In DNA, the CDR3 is TGTGCCAGTAGTAAAACAGGGGGCCGGTATGGCTACACCTTC. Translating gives CASSKTGGRYGYTF.

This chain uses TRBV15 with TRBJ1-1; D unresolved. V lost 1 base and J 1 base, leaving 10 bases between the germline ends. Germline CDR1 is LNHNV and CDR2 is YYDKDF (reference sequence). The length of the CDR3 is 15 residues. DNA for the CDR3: TGTGCCACCAGCAGAGCCTCGGAGGGGAACACTGAAGCTTTCTTT. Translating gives CATSRASEGNTEAFF.